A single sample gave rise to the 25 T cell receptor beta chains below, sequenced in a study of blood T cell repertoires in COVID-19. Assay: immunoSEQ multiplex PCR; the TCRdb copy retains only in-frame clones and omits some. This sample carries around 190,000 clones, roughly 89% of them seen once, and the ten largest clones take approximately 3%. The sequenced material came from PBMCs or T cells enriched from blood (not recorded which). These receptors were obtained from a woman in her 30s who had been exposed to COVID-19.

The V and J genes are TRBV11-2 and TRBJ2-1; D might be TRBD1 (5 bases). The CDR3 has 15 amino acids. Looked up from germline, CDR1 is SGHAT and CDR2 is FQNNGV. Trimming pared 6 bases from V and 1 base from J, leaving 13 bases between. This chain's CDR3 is CASRPYRLSYNEQFF. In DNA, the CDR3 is TGTGCCAGCAGGCCTTACAGGCTTTCCTACAATGAGCAGTTCTTC.

The CDR3 DNA is TGTGCCAGCAGCGCCGAGTTGGACAGAAACACAGATACGCAGTATTTT. Protein: CASSAELDRNTDTQYF. The V and J genes are TRBV9 and TRBJ2-3; D is possibly TRBD1 (6 bases). Germline V gene lookup returns CDR1 SGDLS and CDR2 YYNGEE. V lost 3 bases and J 2 bases, leaving 16 bases between the germline ends. The CDR3 extends over 16 amino acids.

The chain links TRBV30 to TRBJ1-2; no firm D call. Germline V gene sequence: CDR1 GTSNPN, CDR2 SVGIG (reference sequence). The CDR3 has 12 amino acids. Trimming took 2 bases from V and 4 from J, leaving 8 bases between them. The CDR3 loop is CAWSSGIYGYTF. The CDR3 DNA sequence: TGTGCCTGGAGTTCGGGGATCTATGGCTACACCTTC.

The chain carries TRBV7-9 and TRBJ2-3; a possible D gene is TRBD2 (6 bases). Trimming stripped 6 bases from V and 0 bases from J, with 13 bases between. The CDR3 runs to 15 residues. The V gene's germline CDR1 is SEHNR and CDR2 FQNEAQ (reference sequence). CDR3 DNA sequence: TGTGCCAGCAGTGGGTGGGGGGTTAGCACAGATACGCAGTATTTT. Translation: CASSGWGVSTDTQYF.

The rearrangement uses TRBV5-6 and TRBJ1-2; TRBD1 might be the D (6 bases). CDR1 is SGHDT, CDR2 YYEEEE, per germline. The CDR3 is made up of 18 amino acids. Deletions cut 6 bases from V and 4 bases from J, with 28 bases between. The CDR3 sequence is CASIPRRTELPKTYGYTF. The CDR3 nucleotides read TGTGCCAGCATCCCCCGTCGGACAGAGCTTCCTAAAACCTATGGCTACACCTTC.

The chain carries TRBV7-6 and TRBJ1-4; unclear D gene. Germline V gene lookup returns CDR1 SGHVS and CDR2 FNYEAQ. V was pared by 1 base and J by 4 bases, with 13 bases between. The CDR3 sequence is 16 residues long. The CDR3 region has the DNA TGTGCCAGCAGCTTAGATGGTGGCCAATATAATGAAAAACTGTTTTTT. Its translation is CASSLDGGQYNEKLFF.

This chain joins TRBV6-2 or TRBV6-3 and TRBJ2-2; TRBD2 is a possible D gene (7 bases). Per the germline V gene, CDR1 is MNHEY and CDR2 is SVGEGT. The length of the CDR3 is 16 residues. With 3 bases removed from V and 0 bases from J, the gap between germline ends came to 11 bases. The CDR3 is CASSYYGGPNTGELFF. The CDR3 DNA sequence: TGTGCCAGCAGTTATTACGGGGGGCCGAACACCGGGGAGCTGTTTTTT.

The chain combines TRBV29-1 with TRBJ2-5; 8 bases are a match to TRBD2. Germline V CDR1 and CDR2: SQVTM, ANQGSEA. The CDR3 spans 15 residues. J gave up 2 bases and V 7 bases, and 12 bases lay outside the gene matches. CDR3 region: CSAQLGGGTQETQYF. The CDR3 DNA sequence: TGCAGCGCCCAGCTGGGCGGGGGGACTCAAGAGACCCAGTACTTC.

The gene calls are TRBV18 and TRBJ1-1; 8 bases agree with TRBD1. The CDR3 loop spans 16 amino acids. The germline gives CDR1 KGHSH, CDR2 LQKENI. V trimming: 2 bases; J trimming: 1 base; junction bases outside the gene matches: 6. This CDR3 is CASSPGQGGRNTEAFF. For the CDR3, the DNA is TGTGCCAGCTCACCAGGACAGGGCGGAAGGAACACTGAAGCTTTCTTT.

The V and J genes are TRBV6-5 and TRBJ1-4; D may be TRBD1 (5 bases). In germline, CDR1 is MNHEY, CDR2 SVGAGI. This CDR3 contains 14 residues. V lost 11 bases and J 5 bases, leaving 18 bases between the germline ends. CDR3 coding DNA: TGTGCCCGGTCTGGGGCAGGGTGGAATGAAAAACTGTTTTTT. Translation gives CARSGAGWNEKLFF.

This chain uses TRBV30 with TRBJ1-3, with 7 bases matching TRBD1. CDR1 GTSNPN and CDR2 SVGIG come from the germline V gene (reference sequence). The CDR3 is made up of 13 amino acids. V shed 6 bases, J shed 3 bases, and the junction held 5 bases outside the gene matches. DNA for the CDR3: TGTGCCTGTAACACAGGGGATGGAAACACCATATATTTT. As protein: CACNTGDGNTIYF.

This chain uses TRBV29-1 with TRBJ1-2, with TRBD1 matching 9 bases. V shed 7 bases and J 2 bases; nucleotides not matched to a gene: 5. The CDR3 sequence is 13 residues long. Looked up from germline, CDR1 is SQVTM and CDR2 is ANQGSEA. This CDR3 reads CSALQGANYGYTF. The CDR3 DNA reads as TGCAGCGCTCTACAGGGGGCGAACTATGGCTACACCTTC.

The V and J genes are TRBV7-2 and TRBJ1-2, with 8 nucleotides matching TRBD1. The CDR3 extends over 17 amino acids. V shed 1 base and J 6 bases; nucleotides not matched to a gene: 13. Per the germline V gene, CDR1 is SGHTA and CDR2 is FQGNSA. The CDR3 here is CASSLGGQAGLRDGYTF. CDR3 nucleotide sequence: TGTGCCAGCAGCTTAGGGGGACAGGCCGGCTTGAGGGATGGCTACACCTTC.

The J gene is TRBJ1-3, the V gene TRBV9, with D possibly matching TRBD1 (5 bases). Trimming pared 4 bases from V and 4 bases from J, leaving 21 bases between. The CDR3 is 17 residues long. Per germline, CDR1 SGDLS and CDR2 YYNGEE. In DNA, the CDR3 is TGTGCCAGCAGCCCCCCTACTGGGGCGCGAATAGGAAACACCATATATTTT. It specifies CASSPPTGARIGNTIYF.

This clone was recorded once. CDR3 in amino acids: CASSRRDRDQFF. DNA of the CDR3: TGTGCCAGCAGCCGACGAGACAGGGACCAGTTCTTC. V usage is TRBV5-6 and J usage is TRBJ2-1; TRBD1 matches 7 bases. V lost 4 bases to trimming and J lost 13 bases; unmatched junction nucleotides: 8. Germline values: CDR1 SGHDT, CDR2 YYEEEE. This CDR3 spans 12 amino acids.

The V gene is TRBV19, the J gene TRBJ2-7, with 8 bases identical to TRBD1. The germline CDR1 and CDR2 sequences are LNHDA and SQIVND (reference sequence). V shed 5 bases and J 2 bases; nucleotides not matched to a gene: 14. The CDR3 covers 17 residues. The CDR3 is CASSLHYRQGNPYEQYF. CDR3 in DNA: TGTGCCAGTAGTCTGCATTACCGACAGGGGAACCCCTACGAGCAGTACTTC.

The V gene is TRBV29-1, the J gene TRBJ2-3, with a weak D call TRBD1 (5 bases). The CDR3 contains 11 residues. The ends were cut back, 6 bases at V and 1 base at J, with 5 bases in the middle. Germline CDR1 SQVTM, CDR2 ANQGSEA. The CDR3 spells CSVRGTDTQYF. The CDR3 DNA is TGCAGCGTCAGGGGCACAGATACGCAGTATTTT.

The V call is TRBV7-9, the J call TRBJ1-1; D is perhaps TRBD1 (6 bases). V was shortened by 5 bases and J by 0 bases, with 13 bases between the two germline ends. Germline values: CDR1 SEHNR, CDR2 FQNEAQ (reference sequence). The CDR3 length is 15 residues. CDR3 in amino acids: CASSEPRGLNTEAFF. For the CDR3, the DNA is TGTGCCAGCAGCGAACCCAGGGGATTGAACACTGAAGCTTTCTTT. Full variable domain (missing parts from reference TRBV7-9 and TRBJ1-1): DTGVSQNPRHKITKRGQNVTFRCDPISEHNRLYWYRQTLGQGPEFLTYFQNEAQLEKSRLLSDRFSAERPKGSFSTLEIQRTEQGDSAMYLCASSEPRGLNTEAFFGQGTRLTVV.

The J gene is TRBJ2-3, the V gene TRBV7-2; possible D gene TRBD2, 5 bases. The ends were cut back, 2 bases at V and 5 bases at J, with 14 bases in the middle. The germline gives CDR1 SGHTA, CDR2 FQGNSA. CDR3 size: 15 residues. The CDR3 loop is CASSLNRSGKDTQYF. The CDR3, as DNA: TGTGCCAGCAGCTTAAATCGTTCCGGGAAAGATACGCAGTATTTT.

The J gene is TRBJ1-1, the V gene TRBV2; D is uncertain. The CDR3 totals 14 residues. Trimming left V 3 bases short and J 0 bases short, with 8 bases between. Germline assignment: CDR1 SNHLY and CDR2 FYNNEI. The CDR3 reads CASSDAGLNTEAFF. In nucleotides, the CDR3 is TGTGCCAGCAGTGACGCGGGGTTGAACACTGAAGCTTTCTTT.

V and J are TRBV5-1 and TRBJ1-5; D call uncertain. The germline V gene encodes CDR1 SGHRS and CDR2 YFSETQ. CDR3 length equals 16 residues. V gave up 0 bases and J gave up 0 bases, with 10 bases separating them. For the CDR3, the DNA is TGCGCCAGCAGCTTGGTGGGGAGGAATAGCAATCAGCCCCAGCATTTT. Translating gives CASSLVGRNSNQPQHF.

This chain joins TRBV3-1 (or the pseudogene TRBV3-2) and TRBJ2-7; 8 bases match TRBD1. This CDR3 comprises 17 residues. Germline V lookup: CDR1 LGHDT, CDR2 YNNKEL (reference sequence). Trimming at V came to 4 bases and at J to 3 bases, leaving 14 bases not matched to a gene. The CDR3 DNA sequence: TGTGCCAGCAGCCCACCAAGACCGGGACAGGATAGCTACGAGCAGTACTTC. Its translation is CASSPPRPGQDSYEQYF.

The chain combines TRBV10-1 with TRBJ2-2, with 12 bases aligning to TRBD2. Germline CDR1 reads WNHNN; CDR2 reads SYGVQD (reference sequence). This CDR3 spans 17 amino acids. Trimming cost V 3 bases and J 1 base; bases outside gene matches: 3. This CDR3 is CASSDQGLAGNTGELFF. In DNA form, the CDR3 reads TGCGCCAGCAGTGACCAGGGACTAGCGGGGAACACCGGGGAGCTGTTTTTT.

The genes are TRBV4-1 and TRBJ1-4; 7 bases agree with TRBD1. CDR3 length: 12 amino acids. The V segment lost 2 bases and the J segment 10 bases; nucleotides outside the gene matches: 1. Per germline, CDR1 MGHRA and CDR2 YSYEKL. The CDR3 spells CASSQYRGKLFF. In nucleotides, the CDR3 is TGCGCCAGCAGCCAATACAGGGGAAAACTGTTTTTT.

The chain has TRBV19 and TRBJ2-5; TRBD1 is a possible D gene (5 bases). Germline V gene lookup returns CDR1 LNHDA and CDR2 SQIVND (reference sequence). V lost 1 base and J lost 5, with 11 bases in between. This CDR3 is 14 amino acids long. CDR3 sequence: CASSIGHRSETQYF. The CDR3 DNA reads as TGTGCCAGTAGTATAGGACACAGGAGTGAGACCCAGTACTTC.